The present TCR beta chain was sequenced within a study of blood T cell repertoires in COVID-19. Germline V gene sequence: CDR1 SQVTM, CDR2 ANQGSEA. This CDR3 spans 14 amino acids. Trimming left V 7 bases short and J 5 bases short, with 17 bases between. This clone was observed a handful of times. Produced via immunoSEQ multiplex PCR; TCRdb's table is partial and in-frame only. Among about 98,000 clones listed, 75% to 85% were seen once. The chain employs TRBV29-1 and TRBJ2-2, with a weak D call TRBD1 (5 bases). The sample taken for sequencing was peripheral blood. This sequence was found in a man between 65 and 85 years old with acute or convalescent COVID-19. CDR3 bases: TGCAGCGCGACGATAGGACACCTAACCGGGGAGCTGTTTTTT. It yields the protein CSATIGHLTGELFF.